What follows is one T cell receptor beta chain and its context. The antigen remains undetermined. These data come from a study of identifying expanded T cells in peripheral blood. Study-level findings and limits: Across healthy donors, higher total template counts meant significantly greater approximately two-week count variance. Differentially abundant clones: around 1.2 between replicates, about 17 at 2 to 3 weeks, approximately 18 at four.

TCRdb's copy holds only in-frame clones and misses some; the assay was immunoSEQ multiplex PCR. The sample consists of about 100,000 clones, over 75% of them appearing once. During the collection period, no donor immune events like infections were recorded. Germline V gene data show CDR1 as SEHNR and CDR2 as FQNEAQ (reference sequence). This CDR3 has 17 amino acids. Trimming took off 5 bases at V and 7 bases at J, with 24 bases between the two ends. What was sequenced was blood. The V and J genes are TRBV7-9 and TRBJ2-1; D gene uncertain. The receptor was derived from a person between 18 and 75 years old in good health. The CDR3 sequence is CASSVPPRADRYNEQFF. CDR3 in DNA: TGTGCCAGCAGCGTACCTCCTCGGGCGGACCGGTATAATGAGCAGTTCTTC.